This is a list of T cell receptor beta chains from one sample in a study of vaccination and CD4 T cells after COVID-19. Via MiXCR, TCRdb re-called the PCR reads, giving one row per CDR3 protein. The data hold about 15,000 distinct CDR3 sequences, with approximately 42% observed a single time. Their specific antigens are unknown. Sequencing was performed on cultured CD4+ T cells from blood. The source of these receptors is a human donor with COVID-19. The CDR3 runs from the conserved cysteine through the conserved F or W. The order of the fields is V gene, D gene, J gene, clone size, CDR3 protein, CDR3 DNA. A D gene is named only where the DNA matches it firmly. Only some rows state a clone size, as once, few, many or a class for expanded clones.

TRBV10-1	TRBD1	TRBJ1-1	few	CASSLGQGNTEAFF	TGCGCCAGCAGTCTTGGACAGGGGAACACTGAAGCTTTCTTT
TRBV6-1	.	TRBJ1-6	.	CASNEGGADNSPLHF	TGTGCCAGCAACGAGGGGGGGGCGGATAATTCACCCCTCCACTTT
TRBV15	.	TRBJ2-1	.	CATSRVGRLSYNEQFF	TGTGCCACCAGCAGAGTCGGACGCCTCTCCTACAATGAGCAGTTCTTC
TRBV10-3	.	TRBJ1-6	few	CAITPDRRASPLHF	TGTGCCATCACCCCGGATCGTAGGGCTTCACCCCTCCACTTT
TRBV24-1	.	TRBJ1-2	.	CATSGRTDNYGYTF	TGTGCCACCAGTGGAAGGACGGATAACTATGGCTACACCTTC
TRBV28	.	TRBJ2-3	.	CASSWPSTDTQYF	TGTGCCAGCAGTTGGCCTAGCACAGATACGCAGTATTTT
TRBV7-2	TRBD2	TRBJ2-1	.	CASSLVAGGLNEQFF	TGTGCCAGCAGCTTAGTAGCGGGGGGGTTGAATGAGCAGTTCTTC
TRBV6-1	.	TRBJ1-2	.	CASSEADNRYTF	TGTGCCAGCAGTGAGGCAGACAATCGCTACACCTTC
TRBV7-2	.	TRBJ2-5	.	CASSLGRLQETQYF	TGTGCCAGCAGCTTAGGACGCTTGCAAGAGACCCAGTACTTC
TRBV7-9	.	TRBJ1-2	few	CASSLGALKGYGYTF	TGTGCCAGCAGCTTGGGGGCCCTCAAGGGGTATGGCTACACCTTC
TRBV20-1	TRBD1	TRBJ1-3	.	CSATDRITGNTIYF	TGCAGTGCTACGGACAGGATCACTGGAAACACCATATATTTT
TRBV27	TRBD1	TRBJ2-1	.	CASSSTGANEQFF	TGTGCCAGCAGTTCGACAGGGGCGAATGAGCAGTTCTTC
TRBV2	TRBD2	TRBJ2-5	.	CASSGGLAGGQETQYF	TGTGCCAGCAGTGGGGGACTAGCGGGGGGACAAGAGACCCAGTACTTC
TRBV6-1	.	TRBJ1-3	few	CASSELAHSLGNTIYF	TGTGCCAGCAGTGAATTGGCACACTCACTTGGAAACACCATATATTTT
TRBV20-1	.	TRBJ2-7	.	CSAIAGSYEQYF	TGCAGTGCTATAGCAGGGTCCTACGAGCAGTACTTC
TRBV5-1	.	TRBJ1-5	.	CASSPGGGGSNQPQHF	TGCGCCAGCAGCCCGGGCGGGGGAGGAAGCAATCAGCCCCAGCATTTT
TRBV18	.	TRBJ1-2	.	CASSPEGTTNYGYTF	TGTGCCAGCTCACCGGAGGGGACCACTAACTATGGCTACACCTTC
TRBV7-2	TRBD1	TRBJ2-7	.	CASSFRDRPAEQYF	TGTGCCAGCAGCTTCAGGGACAGGCCCGCGGAGCAGTACTTC
TRBV19	TRBD2	TRBJ2-2	.	CASRPTSGGLGTGELFF	TGTGCCAGTAGACCGACTAGCGGGGGGTTGGGCACCGGGGAGCTGTTTTTT
TRBV24-1	.	TRBJ2-5	few	CATAAVVGLQETQYF	TGTGCCACGGCGGCGGTTGTGGGGTTACAAGAGACCCAGTACTTC
TRBV28	.	TRBJ2-7	.	CASILPGTYEQYF	TGTGCCAGCATTTTGCCGGGGACCTACGAGCAGTACTTC
TRBV20-1	TRBD2	TRBJ2-5	.	CSGKGLAGWETQYF	TGCAGCGGGAAGGGACTAGCGGGGTGGGAGACCCAGTACTTC
TRBV19	.	TRBJ1-2	.	CASSMWGRTDGYTF	TGTGCCAGTAGTATGTGGGGGAGAACGGACGGCTACACCTTC
TRBV30	.	TRBJ1-5	.	CAWSEGFPLNQPQHF	TGTGCCTGGAGTGAGGGGTTCCCCCTCAATCAGCCCCAGCATTTT
TRBV11-2	.	TRBJ1-2	few	CASSWQGDYGYTF	TGTGCCAGCAGCTGGCAGGGAGACTATGGCTACACCTTC
TRBV6-5	TRBD2	TRBJ2-5	.	CASSSRRLAGGHGETQYF	TGTGCCAGCAGTTCTCGGCGACTAGCGGGGGGGCATGGGGAGACCCAGTACTTC